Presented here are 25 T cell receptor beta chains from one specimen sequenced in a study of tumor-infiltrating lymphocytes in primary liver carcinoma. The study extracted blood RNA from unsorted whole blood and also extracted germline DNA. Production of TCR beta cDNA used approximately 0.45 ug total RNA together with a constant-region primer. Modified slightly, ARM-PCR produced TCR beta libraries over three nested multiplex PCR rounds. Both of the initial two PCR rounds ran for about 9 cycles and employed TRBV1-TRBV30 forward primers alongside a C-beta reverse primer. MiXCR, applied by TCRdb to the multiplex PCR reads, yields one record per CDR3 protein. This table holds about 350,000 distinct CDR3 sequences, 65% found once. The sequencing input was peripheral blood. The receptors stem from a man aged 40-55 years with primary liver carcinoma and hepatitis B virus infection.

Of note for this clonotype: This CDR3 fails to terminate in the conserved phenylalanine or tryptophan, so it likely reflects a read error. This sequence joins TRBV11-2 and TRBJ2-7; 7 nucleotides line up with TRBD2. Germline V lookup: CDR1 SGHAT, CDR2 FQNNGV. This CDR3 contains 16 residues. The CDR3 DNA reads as TGTGCCGGCAGCTTAAGGCTAGCGGATATAACCTACGAGCAGTACCTC. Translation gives CAGSLRLADITYEQYL.

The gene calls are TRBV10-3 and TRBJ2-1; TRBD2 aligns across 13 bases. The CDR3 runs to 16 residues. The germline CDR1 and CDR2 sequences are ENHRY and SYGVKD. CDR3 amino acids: CDISGLAGAPYNEQFF. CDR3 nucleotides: TGTGACATTAGTGGACTAGCGGGAGCTCCCTACAATGAGCAGTTCTTC.

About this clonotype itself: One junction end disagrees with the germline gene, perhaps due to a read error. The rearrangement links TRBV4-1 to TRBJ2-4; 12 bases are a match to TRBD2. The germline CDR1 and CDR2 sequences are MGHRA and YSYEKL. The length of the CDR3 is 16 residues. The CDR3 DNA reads TGCGGCAGCAACCGAGAACTAGCGGGGGGCAAAAACATTCAGTACTTC. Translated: CGSNRELAGGKNIQYF.

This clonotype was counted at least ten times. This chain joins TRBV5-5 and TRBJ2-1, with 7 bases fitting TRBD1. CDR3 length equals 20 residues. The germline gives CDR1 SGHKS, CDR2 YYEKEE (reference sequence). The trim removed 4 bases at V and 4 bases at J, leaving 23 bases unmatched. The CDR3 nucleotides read TGTGCCAGCAGCCAAAAACAGGGGAACAATTTCGGGCCGGGGTACAATGAGCAGTTCTTC. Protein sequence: CASSQKQGNNFGPGYNEQFF.

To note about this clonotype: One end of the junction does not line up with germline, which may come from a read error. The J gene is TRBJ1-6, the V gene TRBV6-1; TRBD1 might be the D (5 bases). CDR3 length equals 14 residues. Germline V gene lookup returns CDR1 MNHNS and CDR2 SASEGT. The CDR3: CASSDGTDYSLLHF. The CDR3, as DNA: TGTGCCAGCAGTGACGGGACGGATTATTCACTCCTCCACTTT.

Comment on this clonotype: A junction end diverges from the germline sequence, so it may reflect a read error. Here the CDR3 DNA reads TGTTCCAGCAGCTTAGATTGGACTTCCAATGATCAGTTCTTC. It translates to CSSSLDWTSNDQFF. This rearrangement joins TRBV11-2 to TRBJ2-1, with D tentatively TRBD2 (5 bases). The germline gives CDR1 SGHAT, CDR2 FQNNGV. This CDR3 region has 14 residues. Combining the CDR3 with reference TRBV11-2 and TRBJ2-1 gives the whole variable domain EAGVAQSPRYKIIEKRQSVAFWCNPISGHATLYWYQQILGQGPKLLIQFQNNGVVDDSQLPKDRFSAERLKGVDSTLKIQPAKLEDSAVYLCSSSLDWTSNDQFFGPGTRLTVL.

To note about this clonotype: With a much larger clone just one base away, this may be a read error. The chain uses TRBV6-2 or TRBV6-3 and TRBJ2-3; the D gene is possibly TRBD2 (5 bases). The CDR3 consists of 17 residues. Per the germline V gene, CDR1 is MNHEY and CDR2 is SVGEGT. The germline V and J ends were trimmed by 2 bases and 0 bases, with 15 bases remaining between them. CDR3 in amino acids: CASSYEVAHPSTDTQYF. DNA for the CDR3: TGTGCCAGCAGTTACGAGGTAGCGCACCCTAGCACAGATACGCAGTATTTT.

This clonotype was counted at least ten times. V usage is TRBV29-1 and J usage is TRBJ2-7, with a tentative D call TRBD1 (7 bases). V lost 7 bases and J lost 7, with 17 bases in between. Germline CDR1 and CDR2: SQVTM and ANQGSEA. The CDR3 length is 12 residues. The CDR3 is CSGGDRLLEQYF. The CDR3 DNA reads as TGCAGCGGCGGGGACAGATTACTTGAGCAGTACTTC.

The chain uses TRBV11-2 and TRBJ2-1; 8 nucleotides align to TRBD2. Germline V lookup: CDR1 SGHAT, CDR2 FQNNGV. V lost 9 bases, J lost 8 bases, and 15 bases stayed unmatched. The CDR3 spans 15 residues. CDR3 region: CASSETGTRTDEQFF. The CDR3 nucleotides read TGTGCCAGTAGCGAAACCGGGACTAGAACCGATGAGCAGTTCTTC.

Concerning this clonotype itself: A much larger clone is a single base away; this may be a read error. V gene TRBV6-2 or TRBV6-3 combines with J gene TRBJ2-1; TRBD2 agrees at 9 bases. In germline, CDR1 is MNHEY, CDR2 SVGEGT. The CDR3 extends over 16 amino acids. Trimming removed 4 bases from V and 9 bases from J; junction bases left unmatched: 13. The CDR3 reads CASSSLDSGREREQFF. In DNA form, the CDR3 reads TGTGCCAGCAGTTCCCTCGATAGCGGGAGAGAACGTGAGCAGTTCTTC.

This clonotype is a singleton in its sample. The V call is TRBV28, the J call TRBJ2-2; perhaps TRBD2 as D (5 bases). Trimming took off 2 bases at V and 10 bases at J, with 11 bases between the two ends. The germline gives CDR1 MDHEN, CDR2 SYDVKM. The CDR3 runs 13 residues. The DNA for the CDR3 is TGTGCCAGCAGTTTACTCAGAGGGATGGAGCTGTTTTTT. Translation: CASSLLRGMELFF.

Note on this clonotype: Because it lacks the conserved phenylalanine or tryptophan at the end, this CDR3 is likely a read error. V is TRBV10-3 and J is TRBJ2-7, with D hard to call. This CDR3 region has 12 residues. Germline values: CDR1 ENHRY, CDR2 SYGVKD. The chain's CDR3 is CAFSEAGQEQYS. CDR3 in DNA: TGTGCCTTCAGTGAAGCCGGGCAGGAGCAGTACTCC.

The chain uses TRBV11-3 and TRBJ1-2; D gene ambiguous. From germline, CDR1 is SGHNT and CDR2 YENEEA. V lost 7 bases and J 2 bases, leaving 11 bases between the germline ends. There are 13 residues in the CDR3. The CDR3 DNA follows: TGTGCCAGCAACCGCCGGGGAAACTATGGCTACACCTTC. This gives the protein CASNRRGNYGYTF.

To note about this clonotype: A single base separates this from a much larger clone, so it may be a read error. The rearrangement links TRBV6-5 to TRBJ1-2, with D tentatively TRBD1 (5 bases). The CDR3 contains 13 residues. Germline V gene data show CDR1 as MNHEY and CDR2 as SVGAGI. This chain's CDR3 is CASIYDSHYGYTF. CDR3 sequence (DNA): TGTGCCAGCATTTACGACAGTCACTATGGCTACACCTTC.

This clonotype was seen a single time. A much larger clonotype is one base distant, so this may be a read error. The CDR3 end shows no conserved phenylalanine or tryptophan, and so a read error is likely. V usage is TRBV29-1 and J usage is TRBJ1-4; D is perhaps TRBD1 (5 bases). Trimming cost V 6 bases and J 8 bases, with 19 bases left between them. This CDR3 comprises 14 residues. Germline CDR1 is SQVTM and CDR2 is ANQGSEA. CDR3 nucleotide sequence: TGCAGCGTCCGCGGGGGAGGTGGAGGAGAAAAACTGTTTCTT. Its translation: CSVRGGGGGEKLFL.

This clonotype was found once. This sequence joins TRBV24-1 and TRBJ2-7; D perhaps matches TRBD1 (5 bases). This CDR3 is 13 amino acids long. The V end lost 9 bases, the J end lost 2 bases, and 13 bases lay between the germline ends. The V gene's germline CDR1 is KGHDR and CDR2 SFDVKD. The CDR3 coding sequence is TGTGCCACCTCTCAGGGATCGGCCTACGAGCAGTACTTC. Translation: CATSQGSAYEQYF.

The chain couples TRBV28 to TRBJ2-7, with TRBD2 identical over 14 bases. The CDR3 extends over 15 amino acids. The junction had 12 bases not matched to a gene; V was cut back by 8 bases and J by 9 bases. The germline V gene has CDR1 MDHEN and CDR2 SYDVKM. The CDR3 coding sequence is TGTGCCAGCCGTGAACGACTAGCGGGAGGGTTCAGGCAGTACTTC. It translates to CASRERLAGGFRQYF.

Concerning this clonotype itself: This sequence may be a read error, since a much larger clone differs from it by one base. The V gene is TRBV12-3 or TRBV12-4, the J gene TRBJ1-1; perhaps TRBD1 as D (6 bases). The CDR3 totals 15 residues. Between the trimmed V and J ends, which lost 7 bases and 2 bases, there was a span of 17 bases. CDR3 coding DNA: TGTGCCAGCATGGAGTTGGGGGCGGGAAACACTGAAGCTTTCTTT. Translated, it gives CASMELGAGNTEAFF.

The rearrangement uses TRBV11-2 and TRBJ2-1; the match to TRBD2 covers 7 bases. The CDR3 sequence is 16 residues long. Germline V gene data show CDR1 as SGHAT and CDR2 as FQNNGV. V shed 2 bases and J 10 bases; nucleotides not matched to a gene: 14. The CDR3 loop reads CASSLPRETRPGEQFF. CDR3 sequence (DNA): TGTGCCAGCAGCTTACCGCGGGAGACCCGCCCCGGGGAGCAGTTCTTC.

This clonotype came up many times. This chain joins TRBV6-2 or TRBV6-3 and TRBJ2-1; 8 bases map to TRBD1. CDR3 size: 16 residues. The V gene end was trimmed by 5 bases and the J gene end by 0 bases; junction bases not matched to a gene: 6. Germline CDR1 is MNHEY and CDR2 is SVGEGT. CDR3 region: CASSPTGGSSYNEQFF. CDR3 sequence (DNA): TGTGCCAGCAGTCCCACAGGGGGGAGCTCCTACAATGAGCAGTTCTTC.

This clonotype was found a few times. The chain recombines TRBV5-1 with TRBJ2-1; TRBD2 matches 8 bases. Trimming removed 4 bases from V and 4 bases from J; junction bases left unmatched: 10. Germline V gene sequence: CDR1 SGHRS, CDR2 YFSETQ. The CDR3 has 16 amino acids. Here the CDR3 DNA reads TGCGCCAGCAGCCCGACCACTAGCGGCAGATACAATGAGCAGTTCTTC. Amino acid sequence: CASSPTTSGRYNEQFF.

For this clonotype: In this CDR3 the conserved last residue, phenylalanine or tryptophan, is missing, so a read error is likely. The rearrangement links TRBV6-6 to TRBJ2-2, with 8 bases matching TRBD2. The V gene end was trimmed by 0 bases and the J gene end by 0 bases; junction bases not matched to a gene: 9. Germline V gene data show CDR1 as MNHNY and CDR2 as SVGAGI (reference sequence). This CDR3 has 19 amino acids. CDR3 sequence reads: CASSYSNWSGGSNTGELFS. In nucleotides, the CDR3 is TGTGCCAGCAGTTACTCGAACTGGAGCGGGGGATCGAACACCGGGGAGCTGTTTTCT.

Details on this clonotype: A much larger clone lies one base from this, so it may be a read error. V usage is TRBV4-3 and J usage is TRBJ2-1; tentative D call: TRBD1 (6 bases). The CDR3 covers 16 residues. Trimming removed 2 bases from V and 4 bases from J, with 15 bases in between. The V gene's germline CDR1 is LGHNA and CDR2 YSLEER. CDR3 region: CASSQRWQGIYNEQFF. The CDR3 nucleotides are TGCGCCAGCAGCCAAAGGTGGCAGGGGATATACAATGAGCAGTTCTTC.

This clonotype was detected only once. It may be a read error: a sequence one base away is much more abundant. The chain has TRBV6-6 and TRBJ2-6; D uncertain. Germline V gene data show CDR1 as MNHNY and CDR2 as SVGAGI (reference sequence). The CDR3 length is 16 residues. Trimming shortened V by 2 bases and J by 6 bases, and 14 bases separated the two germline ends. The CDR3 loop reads CASSYLELREANVLTF. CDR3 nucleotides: TGTGCCAGCAGTTACCTTGAGTTGAGAGAGGCCAACGTCCTGACTTTC.

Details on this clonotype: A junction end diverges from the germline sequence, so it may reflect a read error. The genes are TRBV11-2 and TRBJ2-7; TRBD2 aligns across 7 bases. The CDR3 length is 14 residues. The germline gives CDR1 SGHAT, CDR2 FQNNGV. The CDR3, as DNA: TGTGCTAGCAGCCCGGGAGGCCTCACCTACGAGCACTACTTC. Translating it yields CASSPGGLTYEHYF.